The clone carrying this T cell receptor beta chain has just a few counts. This sample stems from a study of blood T cell repertoires in COVID-19. Enrolled through a virtual design, the participants were between roughly 18 and 95 years of age and came from about two dozen US areas. Between the trimmed V and J ends, which lost 7 bases and 10 bases, there was a span of 17 bases. This CDR3 spans 13 amino acids. CDR1 is SGHRS, CDR2 YFSETQ, per germline. In the authors' workflow: Reference gene primer amplification in the assay estimated nucleated cell counts. TCRdb's copy holds only in-frame clones and misses some; the assay was immunoSEQ multiplex PCR. The DNA gave D and trimming, while V, J and clone size come from that table. The sample lists 150,000 to 200,000 clones, over 80% seen once, with roughly 13% in the top ten.

The source is a woman aged 55 to 70 who had recovered from COVID-19. Sequenced material: PBMCs or T cells enriched from blood (not recorded which). This sequence joins TRBV5-1 and TRBJ1-4; D ambiguous. The CDR3 region is CASRVYPDGKLFF. CDR3 nucleotide sequence: TGCGCCAGCCGGGTTTACCCTGATGGAAAACTGTTTTTT.